One and the same sample provided the 20 T cell receptor beta chains below, sequenced in a study of cytomegalovirus exposure and HLA in healthy donors. The PCR had 60 Vbeta and 13 Jbeta primers. Sequenced by immunoSEQ multiplex PCR; TCRdb stores in-frame clones only, minus some. This table has about 150,000 clones, 79% appearing once. The specimen was PBMCs. The receptors shown here come from a man over 45 in good health and CMV-seropositive.

This chain uses TRBV30 with TRBJ1-3; D call uncertain. Trimming removed 0 bases at V and 0 bases at J, with 21 bases between. Germline assignment: CDR1 GTSNPN and CDR2 SVGIG (reference sequence). The CDR3 extends over 19 amino acids. The CDR3 region has the DNA TGTGCCTGGAGTGTAGGCCCCTGGGGAGGGCGACCCTCTGGAAACACCATATATTTT. Protein product: CAWSVGPWGGRPSGNTIYF.

The chain combines TRBV5-1 with TRBJ2-7; a possible D gene is TRBD1 (6 bases). Per the germline V gene, CDR1 is SGHRS and CDR2 is YFSETQ. The CDR3 length is 15 residues. Trimming removed 0 bases at V and 0 bases at J, with 10 bases between. In DNA form, the CDR3 reads TGCGCCAGCAGCTTGGCCAGGGACACCTCCTACGAGCAGTACTTC. As protein: CASSLARDTSYEQYF.

Here the CDR3 DNA reads TGTGCCAGCAGGCCCACAGGGGTCTACGAGCAGTACTTC. Translation gives CASRPTGVYEQYF. V and J are TRBV2 and TRBJ2-7; 7 bases fit TRBD1. Trimming cost V 6 bases and J 3 bases; bases outside gene matches: 5. CDR1 is SNHLY and CDR2 is FYNNEI in the germline V gene. This CDR3 region has 13 residues. Complete variable domain (other parts from reference TRBV2 and TRBJ2-7): EPEVTQTPSHQVTQMGQEVILRCVPISNHLYFYWYRQILGQKVEFLVSFYNNEISEKSEIFDDQFSVERPDGSNFTLKIRSTKLEDSAMYFCASRPTGVYEQYFGPGTRLTVT.

A remark on this clone: At one end, the junction sequence differs from germline, possibly due to a read error. The V and J genes are TRBV5-1 and TRBJ2-7; D not certain. The CDR3 consists of 13 residues. The germline gives CDR1 SGHRS, CDR2 YFSETQ. The CDR3 DNA sequence: TGCGCCAGCAGCTTCGACTTATCCTCCGAGCAGTACTTC. It encodes CASSFDLSSEQYF.

Concerning this clone itself: The identical CDR3 is also encoded by other nucleotide sequences in the sample. The DNA for the CDR3 is TGTGCCACCTTAGCCCCCTTGCCGACAGATACGCAGTATTTT. Its translation: CATLAPLPTDTQYF. The rearrangement uses TRBV19 and TRBJ2-3; no reliable D call. The CDR3 covers 14 residues. V was shortened by 10 bases and J by 3 bases, with 17 bases between the two germline ends. The germline V gene has CDR1 LNHDA and CDR2 SQIVND (reference sequence).

The V call is TRBV2, the J call TRBJ1-3; tentatively, D is TRBD1 (5 bases). V was cut by 7 bases and J by 2 bases, with 12 bases left in between. In germline, CDR1 is SNHLY, CDR2 FYNNEI. This CDR3 spans 14 amino acids. CDR3 in amino acids: CASTRQTAGNTIYF. CDR3 coding DNA: TGTGCCAGCACTCGGCAGACAGCTGGAAACACCATATATTTT. Full variable domain (outside the CDR3, taken from reference TRBV2 and TRBJ1-3): EPEVTQTPSHQVTQMGQEVILRCVPISNHLYFYWYRQILGQKVEFLVSFYNNEISEKSEIFDDQFSVERPDGSNFTLKIRSTKLEDSAMYFCASTRQTAGNTIYFGEGSWLTVV.

This clone was counted only a few times. The chain couples TRBV28 to TRBJ1-4, with a tentative D call TRBD1 (6 bases). This CDR3 comprises 17 residues. V was trimmed by 2 bases and J by 8 bases, leaving 21 bases between them. CDR1 is MDHEN and CDR2 is SYDVKM in the germline V gene. CDR3 sequence: CASSLGGAGLVWEKLFF. Written as DNA, the CDR3 is TGTGCCAGCAGTTTAGGGGGGGCTGGTTTGGTGTGGGAAAAACTGTTTTTT. The full variable domain, in which reference TRBV28 and TRBJ1-4 provide the parts outside the CDR3, is DVKVTQSSRYLVKRTGEKVFLECVQDMDHENMFWYRQDPGLGLRLIYFSYDVKMKEKGDIPEGYSVSREKKERFSLILESASTNQTSMYLCASSLGGAGLVWEKLFFGSGTQLSVL.

This clone appeared a single time. This chain links TRBV19 with TRBJ2-2, with 7 bases lining up with TRBD2. The CDR3 runs 13 residues. Trimming cost V 9 bases and J 4 bases; bases outside gene matches: 5. From germline, CDR1 is LNHDA and CDR2 SQIVND (reference sequence). DNA for the CDR3: TGTGCCAGCCGGACTAGGGGCACCGGGGAGCTGTTTTTT. Its protein product is CASRTRGTGELFF. Variable domain in full (rest from reference TRBV19 and TRBJ2-2): DGGITQSPKYLFRKEGQNVTLSCEQNLNHDAMYWYRQDPGQGLRLIYYSQIVNDFQKGDIAEGYSVSREKKESFPLTVTSAQKNPTAFYLCASRTRGTGELFFGEGSRLTVL.

This chain connects TRBV5-4 to TRBJ1-1, with D uncertain. CDR1 SGHNT and CDR2 YYREEE come from the germline V gene (reference sequence). Trimming removed 3 bases from V and 6 bases from J, with 15 bases in between. There are 14 residues in the CDR3. The CDR3 DNA is TGTGCCAGCAGCTCTCAGAACCCAAGTGCTGAAGCTTTCTTT. Translated, it gives CASSSQNPSAEAFF.

J is TRBJ1-5 and V is TRBV6-1; 11 bases fit TRBD1. V shed 1 base and J 3 bases; nucleotides not matched to a gene: 2. The CDR3 is 16 residues long. Germline values: CDR1 MNHNS, CDR2 SASEGT. The CDR3 bases are TGTGCCAGCAGTGAAGGGACAGGGGGCGACAATCAGCCCCAGCATTTT. Its translation: CASSEGTGGDNQPQHF.

This chain joins TRBV5-1 and TRBJ2-3, with 12 bases matching TRBD2. The CDR3 is made up of 14 amino acids. Germline loops: CDR1 SGHRS, CDR2 YFSETQ. J gave up 6 bases and V 2 bases, and 1 base lay outside the gene matches. The CDR3 sequence is CASSFLAGGDTQYF. CDR3 nucleotides: TGCGCCAGCAGCTTCCTAGCGGGAGGGGATACGCAGTATTTT.

V gene TRBV2 combines with J gene TRBJ1-1; 7 bases are shared with TRBD1. The CDR3 spans 15 residues. Per the germline V gene, CDR1 is SNHLY and CDR2 is FYNNEI. V gave up 3 bases and J gave up 6 bases; unmatched junction bases: 10. The CDR3 DNA is TGTGCCAGCAGTGATGAGAGAATAGGACAGGCTGAAGCTTTCTTT. Its translation: CASSDERIGQAEAFF.

The chain uses TRBV19 and TRBJ1-1; D is unclear. Germline CDR1 is LNHDA and CDR2 is SQIVND (reference sequence). The CDR3 totals 13 residues. V was shortened by 5 bases and J by 5 bases, with 12 bases between the two germline ends. CDR3 sequence: CASSVLRTTEAFF. CDR3 DNA: TGTGCCAGTAGTGTCCTACGAACGACTGAAGCTTTCTTT.

The J gene is TRBJ2-1, the V gene TRBV7-3, with 10 bases identical to TRBD2. Germline CDR1 is SGHTA and CDR2 is FQGTGA. V gave up 1 base and J gave up 6 bases; unmatched junction bases: 6. The CDR3 consists of 16 residues. The chain's CDR3 is CASSLKGLAGVNEQFF. The CDR3 DNA reads as TGTGCCAGCAGCTTAAAGGGGCTAGCGGGAGTCAATGAGCAGTTCTTC.

The V and J genes are TRBV28 and TRBJ2-5; TRBD2 matches at 9 bases. This CDR3 comprises 15 residues. V gave up 3 bases and J gave up 6 bases; unmatched junction bases: 8. Per germline, CDR1 MDHEN and CDR2 SYDVKM. CDR3 DNA: TGTGCCAGCAGTTTCAATAGCGGGAGAACGCAGACCCAGTACTTC. Translation: CASSFNSGRTQTQYF.

The rearrangement links TRBV10-3 to TRBJ2-1; 12 bases agree with TRBD2. Looked up from germline, CDR1 is ENHRY and CDR2 is SYGVKD. The junction had 10 bases not matched to a gene; V was cut back by 6 bases and J by 7 bases. This CDR3 is built from 16 residues. The CDR3 loop reads CAIRASTSGSGNEQFF. The CDR3, as DNA: TGTGCCATCAGAGCTTCGACTAGCGGGAGTGGGAATGAGCAGTTCTTC.

J is TRBJ1-3 and V is TRBV6-5; 7 bases align to TRBD1. The CDR3 consists of 14 residues. The germline V gene has CDR1 MNHEY and CDR2 SVGAGI. Trimming removed 6 bases from V and 6 bases from J; junction bases left unmatched: 8. The CDR3 DNA sequence: TGTGCCAGCAGGGATACAGGGGAACTAAACACCATATATTTT. It encodes CASRDTGELNTIYF.

CDR3 in DNA: TGTGCCAGCAGTTTTTACCAGGGCAGAAGTGGGGCAAACATTCAGTACTTC. Encoded protein: CASSFYQGRSGANIQYF. This chain connects TRBV28 to TRBJ2-4; weak D call: TRBD1 (5 bases). V was cut by 3 bases and J by 6 bases, with 21 bases left in between. The CDR3 has 17 residues. Germline V gives CDR1 MDHEN, CDR2 SYDVKM.

V usage is TRBV7-9 and J usage is TRBJ1-4; 9 positions agree with TRBD1. From germline, CDR1 is SEHNR and CDR2 FQNEAQ (reference sequence). The CDR3 is 13 residues long. Unmatched junction bases numbered 11, after V lost 7 bases and J lost 14 bases. The CDR3 protein is CASNVPGQGRLFF. The CDR3 region has the DNA TGTGCCAGCAACGTCCCGGGACAGGGTAGGCTGTTTTTT.

The chain employs TRBV7-4 and TRBJ2-5; 7 positions agree with TRBD1. The J call could be wrong; TRBJ2-7 is a better fit for the DNA end. Per germline, CDR1 SGHVT and CDR2 SQSDAQ. CDR3 length: 15 residues. The CDR3 is CASSAHRDSSYEQYF. The CDR3, as DNA: TGTGCCAGCAGCGCCCACCGGGACAGCTCCTACGAGCAGTACTTC.